The table lists the clone carrying this T cell receptor (beta chain) with many counts. This specimen comes from a study of blood T cell repertoires in COVID-19. Study overall: Among Cohort 3 donors, those recovered had two negative PCRs, clearance, or symptom resolution.

V trimming: 0 bases; J trimming: 4 bases; junction bases outside the gene matches: 2. The CDR3 length is 15 residues. Germline-derived CDR1 and CDR2 are MRHNA and SNTAGT. Data came from immunoSEQ multiplex PCR; TCRdb stores just in-frame clones and leaves some out. The table includes fewer than 200,000 clones, about 85% detected once. The clonotype originates from a woman aged 40 to 50 in a cohort exposed to, infected with or recovered from COVID-19 (not recorded which). The chain links TRBV6-4 to TRBJ2-2; 7 positions agree with TRBD2. Material: PBMCs or T cells enriched from blood (not recorded which). The CDR3: CASSDSGGSTGELFF. The CDR3 DNA reads TGTGCCAGCAGTGACTCTGGCGGGAGCACCGGGGAGCTGTTTTTT.